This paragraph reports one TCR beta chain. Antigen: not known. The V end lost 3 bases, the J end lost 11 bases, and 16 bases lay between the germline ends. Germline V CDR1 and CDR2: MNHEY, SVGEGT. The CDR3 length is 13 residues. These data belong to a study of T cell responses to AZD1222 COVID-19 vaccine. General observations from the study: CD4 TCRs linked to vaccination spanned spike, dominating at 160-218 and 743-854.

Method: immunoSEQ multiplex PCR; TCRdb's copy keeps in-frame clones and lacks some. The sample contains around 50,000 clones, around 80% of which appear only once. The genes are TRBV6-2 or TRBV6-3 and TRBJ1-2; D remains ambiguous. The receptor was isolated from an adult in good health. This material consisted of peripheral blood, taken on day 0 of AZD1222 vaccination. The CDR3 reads CASSYRTPDLYTF. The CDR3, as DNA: TGTGCCAGCAGTTATCGGACCCCGGATTTATACACCTTC.